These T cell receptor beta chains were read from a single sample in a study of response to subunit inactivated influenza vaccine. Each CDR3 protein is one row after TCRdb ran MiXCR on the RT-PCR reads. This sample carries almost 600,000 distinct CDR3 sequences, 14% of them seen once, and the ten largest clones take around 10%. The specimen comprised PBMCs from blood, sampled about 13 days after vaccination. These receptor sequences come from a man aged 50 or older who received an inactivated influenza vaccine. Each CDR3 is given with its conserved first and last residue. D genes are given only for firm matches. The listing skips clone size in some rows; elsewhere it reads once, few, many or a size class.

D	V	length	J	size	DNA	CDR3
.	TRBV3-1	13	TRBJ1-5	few	TGTGCCAGCAGCCAAATACACGGACAGCCCCAGCATTTT	CASSQIHGQPQHF
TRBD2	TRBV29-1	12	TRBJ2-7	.	TGCAGCGTTCGACTAGCGGGATACGAGCAGTACTTC	CSVRLAGYEQYF
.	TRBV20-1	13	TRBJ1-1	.	TGCAGTGCTAGAGGAGTCATAAAATCTGAAGCTTTCTTT	CSARGVIKSEAFF
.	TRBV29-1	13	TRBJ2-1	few	TGCAGCGTTGCTACTGGACGGGTGGATGAGCAGTTCTTC	CSVATGRVDEQFF
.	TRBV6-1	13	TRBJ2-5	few	TGTGCCAGCAGGCAGGTCAACCAAGAGACCCAGTACTTC	CASRQVNQETQYF
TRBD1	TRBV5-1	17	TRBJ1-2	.	TGCGCCAGCAGCTTGCAACCTCAGGGGGCTAACCCATATGGCTACACCTTC	CASSLQPQGANPYGYTF
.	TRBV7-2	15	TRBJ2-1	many	TGTGCCAGCAGTCGAGACTTGGGGGTATACAATGAGCAGTTCTTC	CASSRDLGVYNEQFF
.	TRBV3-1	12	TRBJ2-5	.	TGTGCCAGCAGCCCCGCCCGGATGGCCCAGTACTTC	CASSPARMAQYF
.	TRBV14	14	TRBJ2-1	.	TGTGCCAGCAGCCAAAACACCCGGGGGCATGAGCAGTTCTTC	CASSQNTRGHEQFF
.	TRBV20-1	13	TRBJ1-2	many	TGCAGTGCTAGAGAAAGCCAGAACTATGGCTACACCTTC	CSARESQNYGYTF
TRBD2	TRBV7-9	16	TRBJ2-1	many	TGTGCCAGCAGTTCATTTAGCGGGAGCTCCTACAATGAGCAGTTCTTC	CASSSFSGSSYNEQFF
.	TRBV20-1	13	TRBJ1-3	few	TGCAGTGCTGCCACAGGGATAGGAAACACCATATATTTT	CSAATGIGNTIYF
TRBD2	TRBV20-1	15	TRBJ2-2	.	TGCAGTGCTACCCCTAGCGGGAGTTACACCGGGGAGCTGTTTTTT	CSATPSGSYTGELFF
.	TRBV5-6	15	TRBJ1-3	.	TGTGCCAGCAGCCGATACGTTTTGGCTGGAAACACCATATATTTT	CASSRYVLAGNTIYF
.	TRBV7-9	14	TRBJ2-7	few	TGTGCCAGCAGCCCACCGGGACTGGTCTACGAGCAGTACTTC	CASSPPGLVYEQYF
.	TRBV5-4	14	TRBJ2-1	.	TGTGCCAGCACTACGTCCAGGGAATACAATGAGCAGTTCTTC	CASTTSREYNEQFF
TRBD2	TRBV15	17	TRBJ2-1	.	TGTGCCACCAGCAGAGACTTACTAGCGGGAGTCCACAATGAGCAGTTCTTC	CATSRDLLAGVHNEQFF
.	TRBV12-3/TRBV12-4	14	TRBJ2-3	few	TGTGCCAGCAGTTTAACAGCCCGCACAGATACGCAGTATTTT	CASSLTARTDTQYF
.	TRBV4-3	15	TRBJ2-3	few	TGCGCCAGCAGCCAGGGTATGCGGGGCGGAGATACGCAGTATTTT	CASSQGMRGGDTQYF
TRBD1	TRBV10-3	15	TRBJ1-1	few	TGTGCCATCAGCGATTCCAACAGGGGGGGTACTGAAGCTTTCTTT	CAISDSNRGGTEAFF
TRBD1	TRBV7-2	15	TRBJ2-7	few	TGTGCCAGCAGCCCCAGACAGGGGCCATTTGCCGAGCAGTACTTC	CASSPRQGPFAEQYF
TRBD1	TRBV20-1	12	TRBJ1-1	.	TGCAGTGCTGACAGGGTGGACACTGAAGCTTTCTTT	CSADRVDTEAFF
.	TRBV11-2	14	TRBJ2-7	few	TGTGCCAGCAGCTTAGTCTTGGACGGCTCCGAGCAGTACTTC	CASSLVLDGSEQYF
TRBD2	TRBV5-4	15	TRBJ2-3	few	TGTGCCAGCAGCAGCGGGACTAGCCGAGCGGATACGCAGTATTTT	CASSSGTSRADTQYF
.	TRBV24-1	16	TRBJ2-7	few	TGTGCCACCAGTGATCCCCGGACTGGAAGAAGCTACGAGCAGTACTTC	CATSDPRTGRSYEQYF
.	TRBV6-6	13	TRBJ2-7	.	TGTGCCAGCACTTACGGGCCGCTCTACGAGCAGTACTTC	CASTYGPLYEQYF
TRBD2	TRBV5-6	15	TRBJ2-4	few	TGTGCCAGCAGCTTAGGACTAGCGGGAGCTGAAATTCAGTACTTC	CASSLGLAGAEIQYF
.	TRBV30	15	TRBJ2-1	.	TGTGCCTGGAGGGGTAGGGGGACCTCCTACAATGAGCAGTTCTTC	CAWRGRGTSYNEQFF
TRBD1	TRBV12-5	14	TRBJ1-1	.	TGTGCTAGTGGCCATGCTCTACAGGGGGCGAGAGCTTTCTTT	CASGHALQGARAFF
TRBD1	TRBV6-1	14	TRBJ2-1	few	TGTGCCAGCAGTGTAGTGGCGACAGGGAATGAGCAGTTCTTC	CASSVVATGNEQFF
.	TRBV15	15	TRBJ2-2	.	TGTGCCACCAGCAGAGACCTACAGAACACCGGGGAGCTGTTTTTT	CATSRDLQNTGELFF
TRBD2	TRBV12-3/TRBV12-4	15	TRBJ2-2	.	TGTGCCAGCACCACTTGGGGGAGGGACACCGGGGAGCTGTTTTTT	CASTTWGRDTGELFF
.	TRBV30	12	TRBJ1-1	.	TGTGCCTGGAGTGTTCCAGGGGTGTCCCCTTTCTTT	CAWSVPGVSPFF
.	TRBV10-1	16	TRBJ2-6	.	TGCGCCAGCAGTGAGGGTGTTACCTCTGGGGCCAACGTCCTGACTTTC	CASSEGVTSGANVLTF
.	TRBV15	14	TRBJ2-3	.	TGTGCCATCAGCAGCAGGGACATCACAGATACGCAGTATTTT	CAISSRDITDTQYF
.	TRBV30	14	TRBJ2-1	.	TGTGCCTGGAGTGTACTCGGGGCAGGCAATGAGCAGTTCTTC	CAWSVLGAGNEQFF
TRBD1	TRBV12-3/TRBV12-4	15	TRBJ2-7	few	TGTGCCAGCAGGCCAACAGGGGGCCTAACCTACGAGCAGTACTTC	CASRPTGGLTYEQYF
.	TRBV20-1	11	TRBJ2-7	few	TGCAGTGGTGGGCGCTCCTACGAGCAGTACTTC	CSGGRSYEQYF
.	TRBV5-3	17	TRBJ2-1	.	TGTGCCAGAAGCTTTGGAAAGGCGACTACCTCCTACAATGAGCAGTTCTTC	CARSFGKATTSYNEQFF
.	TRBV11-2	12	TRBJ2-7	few	TGTGCCAGCAGCCGCCCTTGGGACGAGCAGTACTTC	CASSRPWDEQYF
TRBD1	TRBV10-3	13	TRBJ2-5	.	TGTGCCATCAAGCAGGGGGCACAAGAGACCCAGTACTTC	CAIKQGAQETQYF
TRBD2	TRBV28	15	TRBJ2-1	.	TGTGCCAGCAGTTCGGGGGGGCGCGCCTACAATGAGCAGTTCTTC	CASSSGGRAYNEQFF
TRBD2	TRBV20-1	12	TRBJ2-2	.	TGCAGTGCCGATGGACTAGCCGGGGAGCTGTTTTTT	CSADGLAGELFF
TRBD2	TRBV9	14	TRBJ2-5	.	TGTGCCAGCAGCGTATCGGCTAGCGGAGAGACCCAGTACTTC	CASSVSASGETQYF
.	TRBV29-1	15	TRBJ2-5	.	TGCAGCGGTAATGCCGGGACCTGGGGAGGAGAGACCCAGTACTTC	CSGNAGTWGGETQYF
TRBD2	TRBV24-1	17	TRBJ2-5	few	TGTGCCACCAGTGATTTAGTGGGGCTAGCGGGAGCAGAGACCCAGTACTTC	CATSDLVGLAGAETQYF
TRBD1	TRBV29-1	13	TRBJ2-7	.	TGCAGCGTTGACGGGACAGGGAGGGACGAGCAGTACTTC	CSVDGTGRDEQYF
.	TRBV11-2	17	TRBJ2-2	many	TGTGCCAGCAGCTTAGTTGCCGGGGTTCTGGACACCGGGGAGCTGTTTTTT	CASSLVAGVLDTGELFF
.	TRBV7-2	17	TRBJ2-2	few	TGTGCCAGCAGCTTAGCCCGGACCAGCTCGAACACCGGGGAGCTGTTTTTT	CASSLARTSSNTGELFF